This T cell receptor beta chain is drawn from a study of T cell responses to AZD1222 COVID-19 vaccine. Study-level points and caveats: The donor cohort was predominantly white British with a female majority, and clonal diversity may have been underestimated. Repertoires in all cases were sampled only once the peak T cell response had passed.

Generated by immunoSEQ multiplex PCR, the TCRdb table keeps only in-frame clones and is missing some. The table includes around 180,000 clones, just over 85% detected once. Comment on this clone: Its matching antigen is unknown.

Germline lookup yields CDR1 MDHEN and CDR2 SYDVKM. V was shortened by 4 bases and J by 12 bases, with 13 bases between the two germline ends. This CDR3 has 13 amino acids. The specimen comprised peripheral blood, sampled on day 0 of AZD1222 vaccination. The gene calls are TRBV28 and TRBJ1-6; perhaps TRBD1 as D (5 bases). This sequence was found in an adult in good health. The CDR3 sequence: CASSWGRSGPLHF. The CDR3, as DNA: TGTGCCAGCAGTTGGGGACGGTCTGGACCCCTCCACTTT. Complete variable domain (other parts from reference TRBV28 and TRBJ1-6): DVKVTQSSRYLVKRTGEKVFLECVQDMDHENMFWYRQDPGLGLRLIYFSYDVKMKEKGDIPEGYSVSREKKERFSLILESASTNQTSMYLCASSWGRSGPLHFGNGTRLTVT.